The clone carrying this TCR beta chain was seen repeatedly, ten times or more. The target antigen is unknown. MiXCR, applied by TCRdb to the reads, yields one record per CDR3 protein. The profile shows some 920,000 distinct CDR3 sequences, around 30% of them singletons. These data come from a study of T cell repertoires in cytomegalovirus infection. On the study more broadly: Recently identified HLA-C-restricted CMV epitopes and well-studied HLA-B-restricted CMV epitopes were used by the study. In public TCR beta signatures, there were indications of both CMV infection and matching HLA type. Findings and caveats of the study: Accumulated public TCR beta family frequency recognized individuals carrying CMV together with the relevant HLA. The response measured ex vivo was dominated by TCR beta clonotypes (HLA-C-restricted and CMV-specific).

The CDR3 has 15 residues. Per germline, CDR1 SGHTA and CDR2 FQGNSA. Deletions cut 5 bases from V and 1 base from J, with 12 bases between. The sample was cultured CD8+ T cells from PBMCs, taken from culture after CMV antigen stimulation. This receptor was identified in a human donor in good health (CMV status not recorded). Some clones in this sample may be carry-over from other donors' samples. The gene calls are TRBV7-2 and TRBJ2-1; TRBD2 might be the D (6 bases). The DNA of the CDR3 is TGTGCCAGCAGCACGATTGGGACTTCCTACAATGAGCAGTTCTTC. Protein product: CASSTIGTSYNEQFF. Using reference TRBV7-2 and TRBJ2-1 for the parts outside the CDR3, the full variable domain is GAGVSQSPSNKVTEKGKDVELRCDPISGHTALYWYRQSLGQGLEFLIYFQGNSAPDKSGLPSDRFSAERTGGSVSTLTIQRTQQEDSAVYLCASSTIGTSYNEQFFGPGTRLTVL.